The sequence of this TCR beta chain was determined in a study of OX40 agonist ivuxolimab in advanced cancers. Study as a whole: Ivuxolimab, which is an agonistic anti-OX40 (CD134) antibody, was administered to the patients. Study-wide points: In the 0.1-3.0 mg/kg groups, partial responders showed among the lowest expansion. On average, a greater number of expanded clones characterised CD8+ T cells relative to CD4+.

Libraries were prepared by immunoSEQ multiplex PCR; TCRdb keeps only in-frame clonotypes and omits some of them. In the table there are about 80,000 clones, 90% of which are singletons. Points on this clone: Antigen specificity is unknown.

CDR1 is MDHEN, CDR2 SYDVKM, per germline. After removal of 3 bases from V and 2 bases from J, the junction contained 7 bases not matched to a gene. This CDR3 has 16 amino acids. Exclusion of a patient followed from autoimmune disease history or systemic immunosuppression. This TCR was sampled from an adult with an advanced solid tumor such as melanoma, head and neck, liver or kidney cancer. Sequencing was performed on CD4+ or CD8+ T cells sorted from blood, taken in a trial of the OX40 agonist ivuxolimab. The chain recombines TRBV28 with TRBJ2-5; the match to TRBD2 covers 9 bases. CDR3 in amino acids: CASSFLTSGLQETQYF. For the CDR3, the DNA is TGTGCCAGCAGTTTTTTGACTAGCGGATTACAAGAGACCCAGTACTTC.